This T cell receptor beta chain was sequenced in a study of blood T cell repertoires in COVID-19. Per germline, CDR1 MNHEY and CDR2 SMNVEV (reference sequence). This CDR3 region has 17 residues. Trimming took 6 bases from V and 3 from J; bases not matched to a gene: 13. In the original analysis: It was from reference gene primer amplification that nucleated cell counts were estimated. Data came from immunoSEQ multiplex PCR; TCRdb stores just in-frame clones and leaves some out. The V and J calls and the clone size are those of that table, but D and trimming were determined from the DNA. The repertoire includes fewer than 20,000 clones, around 87% of them detected once, and roughly 13% sits in the top ten.

The sample was peripheral blood. The source of this sequence is a human donor in a cohort sampled during active COVID-19. The gene calls are TRBV27 and TRBJ1-5; 8 bases agree with TRBD1. CDR3 DNA sequence: TGTGCCAGCAGCCTTAGCTACCCGGGACAGGACAATCAGCCCCAGCATTTT. Translated, it gives CASSLSYPGQDNQPQHF.